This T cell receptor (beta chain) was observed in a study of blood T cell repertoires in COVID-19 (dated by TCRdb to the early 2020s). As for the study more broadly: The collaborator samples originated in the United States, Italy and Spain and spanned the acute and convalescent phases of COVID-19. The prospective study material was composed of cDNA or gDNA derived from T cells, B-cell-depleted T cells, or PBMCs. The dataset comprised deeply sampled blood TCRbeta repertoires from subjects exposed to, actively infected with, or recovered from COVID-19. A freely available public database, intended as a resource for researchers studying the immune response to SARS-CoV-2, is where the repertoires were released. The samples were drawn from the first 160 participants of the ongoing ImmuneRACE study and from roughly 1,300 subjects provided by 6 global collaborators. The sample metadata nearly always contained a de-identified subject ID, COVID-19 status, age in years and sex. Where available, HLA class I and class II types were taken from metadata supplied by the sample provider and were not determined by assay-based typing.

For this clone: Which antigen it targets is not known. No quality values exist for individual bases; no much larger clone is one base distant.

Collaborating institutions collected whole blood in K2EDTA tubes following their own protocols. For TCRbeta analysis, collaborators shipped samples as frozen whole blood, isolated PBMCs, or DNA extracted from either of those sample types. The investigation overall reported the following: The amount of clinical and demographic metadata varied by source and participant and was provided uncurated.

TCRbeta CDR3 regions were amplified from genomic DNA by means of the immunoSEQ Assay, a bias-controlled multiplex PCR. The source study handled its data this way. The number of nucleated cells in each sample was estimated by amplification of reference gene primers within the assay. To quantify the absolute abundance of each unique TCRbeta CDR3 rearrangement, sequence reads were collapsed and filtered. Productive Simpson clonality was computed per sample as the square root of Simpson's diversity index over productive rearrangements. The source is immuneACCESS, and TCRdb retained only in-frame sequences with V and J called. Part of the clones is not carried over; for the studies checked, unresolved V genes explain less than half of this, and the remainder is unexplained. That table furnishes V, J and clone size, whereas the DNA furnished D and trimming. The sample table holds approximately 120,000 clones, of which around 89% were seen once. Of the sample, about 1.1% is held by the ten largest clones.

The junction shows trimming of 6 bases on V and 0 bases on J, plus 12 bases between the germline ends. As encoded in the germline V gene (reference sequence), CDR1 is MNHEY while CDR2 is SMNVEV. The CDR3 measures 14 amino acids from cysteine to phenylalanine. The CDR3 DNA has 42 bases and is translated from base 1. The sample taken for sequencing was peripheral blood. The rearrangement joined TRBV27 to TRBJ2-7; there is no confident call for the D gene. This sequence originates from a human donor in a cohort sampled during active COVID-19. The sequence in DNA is TGTGCCAGCAGACGCGAAATAAGCTCCTACGAGCAGTACTTC. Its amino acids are CASRREISSYEQYF.